This TCR beta chain is drawn from a study of T cell responses to AZD1222 COVID-19 vaccine. Libraries were prepared by immunoSEQ multiplex PCR; TCRdb keeps only in-frame clonotypes and omits some of them. The sample holds about 140,000 clones; more than 75% are singletons and the top ten take approximately 3%. Germline CDR1 is SNHLY and CDR2 is FYNNEI. Between the trimmed V and J ends, which lost 6 bases and 2 bases, there was a span of 14 bases. The CDR3 is made up of 14 amino acids. The receptor comes from an adult who received the AZD1222 COVID-19 vaccine. Material: peripheral blood, obtained 28 days after the second AZD1222 dose. V gene TRBV2 combines with J gene TRBJ2-7; D not certain. CDR3 coding DNA: TGTGCCAGCAGCCGTTCGATAGGTGCCTACGAGCAGTACTTC. This translates into CASSRSIGAYEQYF.